The clone carrying this T cell receptor (beta chain) was recorded many times. The sample originates from a study of blood T cell repertoires in COVID-19. Across the whole study: Some COVID-19 samples were acute and others convalescent; all came from the United States, Italy and Spain. Sources were T cells, B-cell-depleted T cells, or PBMCs; the material itself was cDNA or gDNA.

CDR3 length: 15 residues. The V end was cut by 4 bases, the J end by 8 bases, with 20 bases between. CDR1 is LGHDT, CDR2 YNNKEL, per germline (reference sequence). TCRdb's table, derived via immunoSEQ multiplex PCR, lists solely in-frame clones and lacks some. The sample lists roughly 250,000 clones; nearly 85% were seen once. Sequenced: peripheral blood. This TCR came from a human donor in a cohort sampled during active COVID-19. This chain links TRBV3-1 (or the pseudogene TRBV3-2) with TRBJ1-2; unclear D gene. The CDR3 bases are TGTGCCAGCAGCCCCCCGGGTTCAACCTCTGGGGGCTACACCTTC. Its translation: CASSPPGSTSGGYTF.